Below, one T cell receptor (beta chain) is given with its context. This sample was included in a study of blood T cell repertoires in COVID-19. Study background: Donors in the United States, Italy and Spain gave samples during acute or convalescent COVID-19. Sources were T cells, B-cell-depleted T cells, or PBMCs; the material itself was cDNA or gDNA.

Germline CDR1 SGHTA, CDR2 FQGTGA. Trimming took 1 base from V and 9 from J; bases not matched to a gene: 2. The CDR3 consists of 15 residues. Per the study methods: Nucleated cell counts were estimated from reference gene primer amplification. TCRdb keeps only in-frame clones here, not all; method: immunoSEQ multiplex PCR. D and trimming were read from the DNA, whereas the V and J calls and clone size are those reported in that table. The table records about 180,000 clones, just over 85% of them present only once. The sequencing input was peripheral blood. This TCR came from a man aged 45-65 years with active or convalescent COVID-19. The J gene is TRBJ1-6, the V gene TRBV7-3; 11 bases align to TRBD1. The CDR3 DNA reads as TGTGCCAGCAGCTTAAGGGGACAGGGGGTTTCACCCCTCCACTTT. Residues: CASSLRGQGVSPLHF.